Listed below are T cell receptor beta chains from one sample, sequenced in a study of T cells expressing NK-cell markers. TCRdb re-called the 5' RACE reads and catalogs CDR3 proteins one per entry, DNA excluded. Its listing shows more than 400,000 distinct CDR3 sequences. The sample was blood T cells: a sorted CD56 or NKG2C T cell subset, CD4+ or CD8+ T cells, or bulk PBMC T cells (not recorded which). The receptors derive from a woman between 18 and 69 years old in good health. CDR3s include the opening cysteine and the closing phenylalanine or tryptophan.

TRBV28	TRBJ2-7	CASSTKYEQYF
TRBV14	TRBJ2-5	CASSQVMGRETQYF
TRBV11-2	TRBJ2-2	CASSLGWVGELFF
TRBV18	TRBJ2-3	CASSRLDLDTQYF
TRBV6-5	TRBJ1-3	CASSYQRGNTIYF
TRBV11-2	TRBJ2-1	CASSFPRGAHNEQFF
TRBV29-1	TRBJ2-5	CSVHGQGAQETQYF
TRBV18	TRBJ1-1	CASSHAGQAREAFF
TRBV4-3	TRBJ1-1	CASSRGDRANTEAFF
TRBV12-3/TRBV12-4	TRBJ1-2	CASSPGQPIIGYTF
TRBV7-9	TRBJ1-2	CASSLTGTGVHGYTF
TRBV2	TRBJ1-5	CASRGPGQGHQPQHF
TRBV30	TRBJ2-2	CAWSPGRVLFF
TRBV20-1	TRBJ2-1	CSARVRWVQNYNEQFF
TRBV27	TRBJ1-6	CASKRRGGNSPLHF
TRBV7-9	TRBJ2-1	CASSFGSGVDLGQFF
TRBV20-1	TRBJ2-3	CSARPQGTDTQYF
TRBV6-2/TRBV6-3	TRBJ2-7	CASSYSTERRPYEQYF
TRBV5-4	TRBJ1-6	CASSSALQGINSPLHF
TRBV18	TRBJ1-2	CASSPLLGQLLAYTF
TRBV10-3	TRBJ2-5	CAISEVSGQETQYF
TRBV20-1	TRBJ2-3	CSARGWTGRTDTQYF
TRBV29-1	TRBJ2-3	CSVEGLKADTQYF
TRBV4-2	TRBJ2-7	CASSVGLAGTEYEQYF
TRBV29-1	TRBJ2-7	CSVDTGRPERYF
TRBV20-1	TRBJ2-1	CSARPLAGGRYNEQFF
TRBV7-9	TRBJ1-5	CASSATGYSNQPQHF
TRBV7-2	TRBJ2-7	CASRKRDREYEQYF
TRBV5-1	TRBJ2-1	CASSLLAGDGEQFF
TRBV12-3/TRBV12-4	TRBJ2-1	CASSLGTGAGGQFF
TRBV10-3	TRBJ1-1	CAISPDSNTEAFF
TRBV5-1	TRBJ2-2	CASSLALAGALNTGVLFF
TRBV6-2/TRBV6-3	TRBJ2-5	CASSYSIGSETQYF
TRBV18	TRBJ2-6	CASSPPQGLSGANVLTF
TRBV7-2	TRBJ1-4	CASSQIQGFRGEKLFF
TRBV12-3/TRBV12-4	TRBJ2-7	CASSGGLVYEQYF
TRBV6-5	TRBJ1-2	CASSSGRDYTF
TRBV29-1	TRBJ2-1	CSVGAGTGSPNEQFF
TRBV6-5	TRBJ1-3	CASSYSYRLTGNTIYF
TRBV7-2	TRBJ1-1	CASSLLTGIMNTEAFF